What follows describes a single TCR beta chain. The junction and the germline gene differ at one end; a read error may be behind it. The data stem from a study of T-cell memory formation after mild COVID-19. Employing constant-segment primers, 5'RACE generated TCR alpha and TCR beta cDNA libraries bearing sample barcodes and UMIs. Each CDR3 protein gets one entry after TCRdb re-called the 5' RACE reads with MiXCR. The table includes 560,000 or so distinct CDR3 sequences, roughly a sixth detected once. Germline CDR1 and CDR2: SGHRS and YFSETQ. There are 16 residues in the CDR3. The sequenced sample consisted of PBMCs or a T cell subset sorted from them (not recorded which). V and J are TRBV5-1 and TRBJ1-6; D not resolved. This receptor was obtained from an adult woman who had mild COVID-19 (a few samples of this study predate the infection). Cell type and time point are not known. The CDR3 nucleotides are TGCGCCAGCAGCTTGGCGCAGTCCTCCTATAATTCACCCCTCAACTTT. Protein sequence: CASSLAQSSYNSPLNF. Full variable domain (remainder filled in from reference TRBV5-1 and TRBJ1-6): KAGVTQTPRYLIKTRGQQVTLSCSPISGHRSVSWYQQTPGQGLQFLFEYFSETQRNKGNFPGRFSGRQFSNSRSEMNVSTLELGDSALYLCASSLAQSSYNSPLNFGNGTRLTVT.